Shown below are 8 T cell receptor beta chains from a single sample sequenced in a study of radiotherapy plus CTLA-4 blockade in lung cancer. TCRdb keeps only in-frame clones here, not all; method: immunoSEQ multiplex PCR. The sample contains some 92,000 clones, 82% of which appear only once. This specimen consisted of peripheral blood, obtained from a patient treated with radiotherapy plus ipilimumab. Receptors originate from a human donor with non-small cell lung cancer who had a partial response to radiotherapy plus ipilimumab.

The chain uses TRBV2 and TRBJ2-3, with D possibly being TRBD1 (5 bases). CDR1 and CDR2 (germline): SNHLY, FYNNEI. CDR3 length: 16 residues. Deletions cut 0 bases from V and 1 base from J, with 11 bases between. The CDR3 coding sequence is TGTGCCAGCAGTGAAGCGCTTAACAGGCGCACAGATACGCAGTATTTT. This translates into CASSEALNRRTDTQYF.

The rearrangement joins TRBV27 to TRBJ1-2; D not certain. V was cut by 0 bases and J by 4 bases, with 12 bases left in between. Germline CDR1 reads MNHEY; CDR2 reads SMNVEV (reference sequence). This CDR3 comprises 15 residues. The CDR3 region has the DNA TGTGCCAGCAGTTTATCTGCGCCCGGGAGCTATGGCTACACCTTC. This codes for CASSLSAPGSYGYTF.

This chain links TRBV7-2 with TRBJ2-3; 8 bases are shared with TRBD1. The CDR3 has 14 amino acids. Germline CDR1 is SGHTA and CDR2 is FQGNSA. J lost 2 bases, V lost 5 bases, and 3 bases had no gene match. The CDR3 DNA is TGTGCCAGCAGCCGACAGGGGTCCACAGATACGCAGTATTTT. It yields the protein CASSRQGSTDTQYF. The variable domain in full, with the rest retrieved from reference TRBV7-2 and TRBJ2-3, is GAGVSQSPSNKVTEKGKDVELRCDPISGHTALYWYRQSLGQGLEFLIYFQGNSAPDKSGLPSDRFSAERTGGSVSTLTIQRTQQEDSAVYLCASSRQGSTDTQYFGPGTRLTVL.

CDR3 nucleotide sequence: TGCGCCAGCAGCTTTCTAGCGGACAACACAGATACGCAGTATTTT. Amino acids: CASSFLADNTDTQYF. The V gene is TRBV5-1, the J gene TRBJ2-3, with TRBD2 matching 7 bases. The CDR3 totals 15 residues. The germline V gene has CDR1 SGHRS and CDR2 YFSETQ. The J segment lost 2 bases and the V segment lost 2 bases, leaving 5 bases of the junction unmatched.

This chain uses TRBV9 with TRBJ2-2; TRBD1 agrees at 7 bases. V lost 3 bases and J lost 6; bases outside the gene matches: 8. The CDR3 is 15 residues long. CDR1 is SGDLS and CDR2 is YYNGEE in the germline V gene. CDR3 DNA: TGTGCCAGCAGCGCCCTGACAGGGTTCTCCGGGGAGCTGTTTTTT. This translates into CASSALTGFSGELFF.

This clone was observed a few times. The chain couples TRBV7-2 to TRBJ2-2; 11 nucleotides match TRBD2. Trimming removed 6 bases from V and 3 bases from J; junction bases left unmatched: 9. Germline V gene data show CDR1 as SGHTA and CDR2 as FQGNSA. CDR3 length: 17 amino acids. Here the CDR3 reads CASSASSGRAHTGELFF. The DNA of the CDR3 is TGTGCCAGCAGTGCAAGTAGCGGGAGGGCCCACACCGGGGAGCTGTTTTTT.

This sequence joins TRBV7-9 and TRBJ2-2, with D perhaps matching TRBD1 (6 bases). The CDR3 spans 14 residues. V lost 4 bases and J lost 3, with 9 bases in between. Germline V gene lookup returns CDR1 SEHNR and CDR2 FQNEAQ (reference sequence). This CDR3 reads CASSSDRYTGELFF. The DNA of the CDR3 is TGTGCCAGCAGCTCCGACAGGTACACCGGGGAGCTGTTTTTT.

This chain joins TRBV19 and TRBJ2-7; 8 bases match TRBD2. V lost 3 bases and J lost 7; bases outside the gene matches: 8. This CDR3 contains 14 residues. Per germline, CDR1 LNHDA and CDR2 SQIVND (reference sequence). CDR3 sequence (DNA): TGTGCCAGTAGTATCCGGGAGGGCGTTGGGGAGCAGTACTTC. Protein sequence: CASSIREGVGEQYF.